These 5 T cell receptor beta chains originate from one sample sequenced in a study of T-cell memory formation after mild COVID-19. One entry per CDR3 protein results from TCRdb running MiXCR on the 5' RACE reads. The table has around 250,000 distinct CDR3 sequences, approximately 9% seen once. Source material: PBMCs or a T cell subset sorted from them (not recorded which). The receptor source for this set is a young man who had mild COVID-19 (a few samples of this study predate the infection). Cell type and time point are not known.

This clonotype was counted between two and nine times. This chain links TRBV20-1 with TRBJ1-5; no reliable D call. The CDR3 contains 12 residues. From germline, CDR1 is DFQATT and CDR2 SNEGSKA (reference sequence). Trimming shortened V by 6 bases and J by 11 bases, and 17 bases separated the two germline ends. The CDR3 loop is CSAAVGGRSQHF. The CDR3 nucleotides are TGCAGTGCCGCGGTAGGAGGTAGATCCCAGCATTTT.

This clonotype appeared a few times. V and J are TRBV12-3 or TRBV12-4 and TRBJ2-3, with 12 bases aligning to TRBD2. The CDR3 totals 17 residues. After removal of 3 bases from V and 7 bases from J, the junction contained 11 bases not matched to a gene. The CDR3 region is CASSFGLAGTFLNTQYF. The CDR3, as DNA: TGTGCCAGCAGTTTTGGACTAGCGGGGACGTTTCTAAATACGCAGTATTTT.

A few counts support this clonotype. V usage is TRBV27 and J usage is TRBJ2-5, with 11 bases matching TRBD1. V lost 7 bases to trimming and J lost 6 bases; unmatched junction nucleotides: 4. Looked up from germline, CDR1 is MNHEY and CDR2 is SMNVEV (reference sequence). This CDR3 is built from 13 residues. DNA of the CDR3: TGTGCCAGCAAAGGACAGGGGGCGAAGACCCAGTACTTC. Translating gives CASKGQGAKTQYF.

This clonotype turned up a few times. J is TRBJ2-3 and V is TRBV3-1, with 15 positions matching TRBD2. The CDR3 spans 18 residues. Germline-derived CDR1 and CDR2 are LGHDT and YNNKEL (reference sequence). The V and J ends lost 2 bases and 4 bases, in that order; junction bases with no gene match: 7. CDR3 nucleotide sequence: TGTGCCAGCAGCCAACCCGGGACTAGCGGGGGGAAGGCAGATACGCAGTATTTT. Protein sequence: CASSQPGTSGGKADTQYF.

The J gene is TRBJ2-7, the V gene TRBV6-5, with 12 nucleotides matching TRBD1. With 5 bases clipped from V and 2 bases from J, the junction kept 4 bases outside the gene matches. This CDR3 is built from 15 residues. Germline CDR1 is MNHEY and CDR2 is SVGAGI. The CDR3 DNA is TGTGCCAGCAGTCGAAGGGACAGGGGGCCCTACGAGCAGTACTTC. It encodes CASSRRDRGPYEQYF.